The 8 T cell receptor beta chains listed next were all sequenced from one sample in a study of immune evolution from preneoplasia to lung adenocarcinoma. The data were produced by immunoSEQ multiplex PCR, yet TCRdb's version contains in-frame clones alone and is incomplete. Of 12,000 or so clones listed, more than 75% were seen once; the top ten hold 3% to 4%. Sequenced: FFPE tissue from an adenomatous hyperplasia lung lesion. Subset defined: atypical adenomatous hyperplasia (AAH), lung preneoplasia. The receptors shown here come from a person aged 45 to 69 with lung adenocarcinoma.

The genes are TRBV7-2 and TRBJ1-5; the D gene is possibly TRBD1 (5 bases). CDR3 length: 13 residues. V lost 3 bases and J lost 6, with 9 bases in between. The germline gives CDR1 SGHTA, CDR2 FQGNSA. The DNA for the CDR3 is TGTGCCAGCAGCTTGGGACCTTTTCAGCCCCAGCATTTT. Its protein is CASSLGPFQPQHF.

CDR3 amino acids: CASSFQDRSPLGANVLTF. CDR3 nucleotide sequence: TGTGCCAGCAGCTTCCAGGACAGGTCCCCCCTCGGGGCCAACGTCCTGACTTTC. This rearrangement joins TRBV5-5 to TRBJ2-6, with TRBD1 matching 7 bases. The J segment lost 4 bases and the V segment lost 2 bases, leaving 12 bases of the junction unmatched. CDR1 and CDR2 from the germline V gene are SGHKS and YYEKEE (reference sequence). This CDR3 is 18 amino acids long.

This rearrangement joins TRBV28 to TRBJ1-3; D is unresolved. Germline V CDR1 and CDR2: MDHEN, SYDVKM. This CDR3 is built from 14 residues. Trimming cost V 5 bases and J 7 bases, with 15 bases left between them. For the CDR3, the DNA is TGTGCCAGCAGTCCAAGGGTACCTTTTAACACCATATATTTT. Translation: CASSPRVPFNTIYF.

Here the CDR3 reads CASSQTPGRGSRGYTF. The CDR3 nucleotides are TGCGCCAGCAGCCAAACCCCGGGTCGGGGGTCACGAGGCTACACCTTC. This chain uses TRBV4-1 with TRBJ1-2; a weak D match, TRBD1 (5 bases). The germline V gene has CDR1 MGHRA and CDR2 YSYEKL. CDR3 length: 16 amino acids. The V and J ends lost 2 bases and 8 bases respectively, with 21 bases between them.

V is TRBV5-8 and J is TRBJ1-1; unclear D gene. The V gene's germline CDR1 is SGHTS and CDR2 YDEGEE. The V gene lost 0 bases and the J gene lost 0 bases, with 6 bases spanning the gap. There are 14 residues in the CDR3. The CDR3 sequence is CASSLASMNTEAFF. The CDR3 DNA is TGTGCCAGCAGCTTGGCTAGTATGAACACTGAAGCTTTCTTT.

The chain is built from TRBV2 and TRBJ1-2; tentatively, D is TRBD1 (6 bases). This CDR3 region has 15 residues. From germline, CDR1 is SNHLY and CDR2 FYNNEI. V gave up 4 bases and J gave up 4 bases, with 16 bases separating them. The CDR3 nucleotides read TGTGCCAGCAGTGTTGGGGGCCCTTCAACCTATGGCTACACCTTC. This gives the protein CASSVGGPSTYGYTF.

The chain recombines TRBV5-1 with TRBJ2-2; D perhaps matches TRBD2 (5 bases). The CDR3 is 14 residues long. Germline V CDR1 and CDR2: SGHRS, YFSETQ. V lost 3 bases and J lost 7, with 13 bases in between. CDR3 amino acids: CASSSLDAGGELFF. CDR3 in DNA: TGCGCCAGCAGCTCCCTCGATGCGGGCGGGGAGCTGTTTTTT.

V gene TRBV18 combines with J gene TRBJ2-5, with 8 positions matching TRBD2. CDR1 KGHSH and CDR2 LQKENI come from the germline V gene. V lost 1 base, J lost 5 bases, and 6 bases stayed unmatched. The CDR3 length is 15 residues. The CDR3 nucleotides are TGTGCCAGCTCACCACGCGGGAGGACCAAGGAGACCCAGTACTTC. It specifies CASSPRGRTKETQYF.